This T cell receptor (beta chain) was observed in a study of naive and memory T cell subsets (dated by TCRdb to 2016 to 2017). In terms of the full investigation: An open-source, UMI-based TCR alpha and beta sequencing pipeline was applied to sorted naive and memory peripheral blood T cell subsets. Complete agreement was observed between the functional CMV T cell responses and the IgG serology results. RNA was DNase-treated and reverse transcribed with TCR constant-region primers, mostly using SuperScript III. Study-wide findings and limitations: Clonotypes were defined as single alpha or beta chain sequences, not paired alpha/beta receptors. The repertoire findings for the naive and memory subsets could not be validated, as no ground truth was available. TCR abundance followed a power law whose exponent differed between naive and memory subsets but was consistent across the three individuals. Gini index rose and Shannon and inverse Simpson diversity fell from naive through CM, EM and EMRA in both CD4 and CD8 cells. RNA-based TCR counts may be influenced by expression changes linked to T cell activation and differentiation. After error correction, only a single occurrence was seen for over 90% of naive TCR sequences, so much steeper abundance distributions were produced than in memory subsets. A few larger clonotypes were found in naive repertoires, especially CD8, and these larger clonotypes were possibly memory cells re-expressing CD45RA.

V is pared back by 4 bases and J by 4 bases, with 7 bases lying between the germline termini. CDR1 and CDR2 were assigned from the germline V gene as MDHEN and SYDVKM. The CDR3 runs 12 amino acids, cysteine and phenylalanine included. The kept DNA is CDR3 alone, 36 bases in frame from the first base. From the second PCR step on, the TCR alpha and beta chain libraries were amplified in separate reactions. To determine each donor's CMV status, fresh PBMCs were stimulated overnight with CMV viral lysate, and IFNgamma production from CD4+ T cells was then assessed. CD4 T cells were positively selected using Miltenyi beads, after which CD8 T cells were positively selected from the CD4-negative fraction. After staining for CD3, CD4, CD8, CD45RA, CD27 and a live/dead dye, cells were sorted on a BD Aria II into four subsets based on CD45RA and CD27. Blood came from a few healthy volunteers, each fractionated into CD4 and CD8 T cells and then into four differentiation subsets. Approximately 0.13 L of peripheral blood was drawn per donor, and PBMC were isolated by Ficoll-Paque PLUS density-gradient centrifugation. The sorted cells were lysed in RLT buffer, after which RNA was extracted using a Qiagen RNeasy kit and kept at -80 degrees C.

The method behind the library was UMI-ligation and nested PCR. The beta constant-region primer consisted of an equimolar mixture of two oligonucleotides that together covered TRBC1 and TRBC2. Four rounds of PCR were used to amplify ligated cDNA, with nested alpha and beta constant-region primers being used together with the SP2 primer. T4 RNA ligase 1 ligated a single-stranded oligonucleotide carrying the SP2 primer and a 12-nucleotide UMI to the cDNA 3' end. Incubation of the ligation reaction lasted roughly 19-24 hours at 16 degrees C. PCR2 was typically performed as a SYBR Green qPCR and was stopped at a predetermined threshold so that over-amplification was prevented. Agencourt AMPure XP magnetic beads were used for all purifications after the first. Libraries were quantified by Qubit and checked on a TapeStation, where a main peak was expected near 650 bp. Pooled libraries were sequenced on an Illumina MiSeq using v2 2x251 paired-end kits, and typically roughly 0.85-2.1 million reads were obtained per sample. Libraries were pooled at approximately 3.6 nM per sample, and roughly 4.5-7.5% PhiX was added to improve cluster recognition. Concerning the study's data processing: V and J genes were assigned to Demultiplexor-processed FASTQ reads by Decombinator through tag matching, with a single base-pair mismatch being allowed. Collapsinator used UMIs to correct both sequencing errors and frequency errors arising from PCR heterogeneity. CDR3Translator translated TCRs and extracted CDR3s from the conserved cysteine to the FGXG phenylalanine, flagging non-productive sequences. Gini, Shannon entropy and inverse Simpson indices were computed after subsampling the repertoires to the same number of UMI-defined TCRs. Within the linear range, a power law was fitted to clonotype abundance distributions using maximum likelihood. For one naive CD8 sample, the pipeline and MIGEC produced similar UMI counts, unique TCR numbers and clonal distributions. One analysis removed from the naive repertoire any naive TCRs that were also found in any memory subset from the same donor. A set of 7,322 CMV-associated CDR3 sequences, compiled from VDJdb and a published dataset, was used to search the repertoires. Through fastp at Q25 and MiXCR, TCRdb rebuilt clones from the public reads, retaining in-frame beta chains. Identical CDR3 protein sequences are pooled into one entry, listed with their most common genes and DNA. The authors' filters were not applied to this entry. The sample records over 90,000 distinct CDR3 sequences, about 11% of which are singletons. Roughly 0.13% of the sample comes from the top ten.

Remarks on this clonotype: Its binding antigen is unknown. No much larger clonotype is one base removed from it; base qualities were not supplied.

Specimen: naive CD4+ T cells from blood. This sample's cell subset or site label indicates: naive T cells, CD45RA high CD27+. The rearrangement joined TRBV28 to TRBJ1-2; a confident D gene designation cannot be given. The receptor comes from a human donor in good health. The CDR3 loop reads CASSSRSYGYTF. In nucleotides, the sequence is TGTGCCAGCAGTTCCCGCAGCTATGGCTACACCTTC.